The 10 T cell receptor beta chains given below trace back to one sample, sequenced in a study of blood T cell repertoires in COVID-19. TCRdb's table, derived via immunoSEQ multiplex PCR, lists solely in-frame clones and lacks some. The data show roughly 200,000 clones, with more than 80% seen just once and 6.2% held by the top ten. Sample: PBMCs or T cells enriched from blood (not recorded which). Receptors originate from a man in his forties or fifties who had recovered from COVID-19.

V is TRBV24-1 and J is TRBJ2-3, with 12 bases fitting TRBD2. V was clipped by 2 bases and J by 5 bases; unmatched bases: 4. The V gene's germline CDR1 is KGHDR and CDR2 SFDVKD. There are 16 residues in the CDR3. The DNA of the CDR3 is TGTGCCACCAGTGATTCCCTGGGACTAGCGGGAGATACGCAGTATTTT. It specifies CATSDSLGLAGDTQYF.

This chain connects TRBV6-6 to TRBJ2-3; D not resolved. Germline V gene lookup returns CDR1 MNHNY and CDR2 SVGAGI (reference sequence). This CDR3 is built from 13 residues. The germline V and J ends were trimmed by 2 bases and 4 bases, with 7 bases remaining between them. CDR3 amino acids: CASSYGAADTQYF. CDR3 sequence (DNA): TGTGCCAGCAGTTACGGTGCAGCAGATACGCAGTATTTT.

About this clone: Other DNA sequences in the same sample also yield this CDR3. The V and J genes are TRBV6-5 and TRBJ1-1; TRBD1 matches at 9 bases. J gave up 1 base and V 6 bases, and 3 bases lay outside the gene matches. The length of the CDR3 is 14 residues. The V gene's germline CDR1 is MNHEY and CDR2 SVGAGI. The CDR3 here is CASSLGQGNTEAFF. CDR3 DNA sequence: TGTGCCAGCAGCTTGGGACAGGGGAACACTGAAGCTTTCTTT.

This clone was detected many times. Within the sample, other DNA sequences also encode this same CDR3. The rearrangement uses TRBV6-4 and TRBJ2-1; 10 bases are a match to TRBD2. This CDR3 is 15 amino acids long. Germline V gene sequence: CDR1 MRHNA, CDR2 SNTAGT. V was clipped by 0 bases and J by 6 bases; unmatched bases: 2. This chain's CDR3 is CASSDSSGGANEQFF. CDR3 bases: TGTGCCAGCAGTGACTCAAGCGGGGGGGCCAATGAGCAGTTCTTC.

This rearrangement joins TRBV7-9 to TRBJ1-2; D not resolved. The V end was cut by 1 base, the J end by 0 bases, with 9 bases between. This CDR3 contains 15 residues. Germline loops: CDR1 SEHNR, CDR2 FQNEAQ (reference sequence). The CDR3 DNA reads TGTGCCAGCAGCTTAGGGGGAGCAGCTAACTATGGCTACACCTTC. Amino acids: CASSLGGAANYGYTF. Variable domain in full (rest from reference TRBV7-9 and TRBJ1-2): DTGVSQNPRHKITKRGQNVTFRCDPISEHNRLYWYRQTLGQGPEFLTYFQNEAQLEKSRLLSDRFSAERPKGSFSTLEIQRTEQGDSAMYLCASSLGGAANYGYTFGSGTRLTVV.

In its sample, this clone was seen a few times. The chain couples TRBV15 to TRBJ2-7, with a tentative D call TRBD2 (7 bases). The CDR3 runs 16 residues. Germline values: CDR1 LNHNV, CDR2 YYDKDF (reference sequence). Trimming pared 0 bases from V and 3 bases from J, leaving 15 bases between. The CDR3, as DNA: TGTGCCACCAGCAGAGATGGGGGGGGCACAGGCTACGAGCAGTACTTC. It translates to CATSRDGGGTGYEQYF.

There are a few counts of this clone. This chain links TRBV7-9 with TRBJ1-1, with TRBD1 matching over 7 bases. This CDR3 spans 14 amino acids. Germline V gene sequence: CDR1 SEHNR, CDR2 FQNEAQ (reference sequence). The J segment lost 4 bases and the V segment lost 5 bases, leaving 7 bases of the junction unmatched. CDR3 DNA sequence: TGTGCCAGCAGCCCCAGACAGGGCGGCACTGAAGCTTTCTTT. Amino acids: CASSPRQGGTEAFF.

The chain is built from TRBV30 and TRBJ1-2; D gene uncertain. CDR3 length: 13 amino acids. Between the trimmed V and J ends, which lost 0 bases and 2 bases, there was a span of 7 bases. Germline CDR1 reads GTSNPN; CDR2 reads SVGIG (reference sequence). The CDR3 nucleotides are TGTGCCTGGAGTGTATCCCAGAACTATGGCTACACCTTC. It specifies CAWSVSQNYGYTF.

The CDR3 sequence: CASSSTGGSGANVLTF. The CDR3 nucleotides read TGCGCCAGCAGCTCTACAGGGGGCTCTGGGGCCAACGTCCTGACTTTC. The chain uses TRBV5-1 and TRBJ2-6; 8 bases are a match to TRBD1. V lost 3 bases to trimming and J lost 0 bases; unmatched junction nucleotides: 2. Germline V CDR1 and CDR2: SGHRS, YFSETQ. CDR3 length: 16 amino acids. Full variable domain (outside the CDR3, taken from reference TRBV5-1 and TRBJ2-6): KAGVTQTPRYLIKTRGQQVTLSCSPISGHRSVSWYQQTPGQGLQFLFEYFSETQRNKGNFPGRFSGRQFSNSRSEMNVSTLELGDSALYLCASSSTGGSGANVLTFGAGSRLTVL.

The chain is built from TRBV2 and TRBJ2-7; 7 nucleotides align to TRBD1. The junction had 6 bases not matched to a gene; V was cut back by 4 bases and J by 0 bases. The CDR3 runs 15 residues. Germline-derived CDR1 and CDR2 are SNHLY and FYNNEI. The CDR3 loop reads CASSVYRGDSYEQYF. Written as DNA, the CDR3 is TGTGCCAGCAGTGTGTACAGGGGTGACTCCTACGAGCAGTACTTC.